The TCR beta chain described here comes from a study of OX40 agonist ivuxolimab in advanced cancers. Study-wide context: Prior anti-PD-1, anti-PD-L1 or anti-CTLA-4 therapy did not bar entry, and roughly 40% had some.

Germline loops: CDR1 SGHNT, CDR2 YENEEA. J was trimmed by 5 bases and V by 0 bases; bases with no gene match: 8. This CDR3 region has 17 residues. Assay used: immunoSEQ multiplex PCR; TCRdb lists only in-frame clones, some missing. The sample lists about 12,000 clones; approximately 82% were seen once. The sequence derives from an adult with an advanced solid tumor such as melanoma, head and neck, liver or kidney cancer. This sequence joins TRBV11-3 and TRBJ2-1, with TRBD2 matching over 9 bases. The sample here was CD4+ or CD8+ T cells sorted from blood, taken in a trial of the OX40 agonist ivuxolimab. CDR3 residues: CASSLDPGTSSDNEQFF. The CDR3 DNA reads TGTGCCAGCAGCTTAGATCCCGGGACTAGCAGCGACAATGAGCAGTTCTTC.